What follows are 29 T cell receptor beta chains derived from one specimen sequenced in a study of shared clonotypes between healthy human individuals. TCRdb keeps only in-frame clones here, not all; method: immunoSEQ multiplex PCR. The sample consists of about 1 million clones, approximately 76% of them appearing once. Sample: memory CD4+ T cells sorted from blood. Stated subset: CD45RA-negative fraction. Every receptor here comes from a man aged 18-30 years in good health.

J is TRBJ2-7 and V is TRBV6-1, with 9 bases identical to TRBD2. Germline values: CDR1 MNHNS, CDR2 SASEGT. V lost 6 bases, J lost 5 bases, and 5 bases stayed unmatched. The CDR3 is 13 amino acids. In DNA form, the CDR3 reads TGTGCCAGCAGGACTAGCGGCGCCCACGAGCAGTACTTC. It is translated as CASRTSGAHEQYF.

The rearrangement joins TRBV4-2 to TRBJ2-2, with 10 bases aligning to TRBD1. Germline V gene sequence: CDR1 LGHNA, CDR2 YNFKEQ. After removal of 4 bases from V and 1 base from J, the junction contained 6 bases not matched to a gene. The CDR3 loop spans 17 amino acids. CDR3 sequence reads: CASSPGQGSLNTGELFF. The CDR3 DNA follows: TGTGCCAGCAGCCCGGGACAGGGGTCACTGAACACCGGGGAGCTGTTTTTT.

This clone has only one observation. The genes are TRBV18 and TRBJ1-2; D unresolved. Germline CDR1 is KGHSH and CDR2 is LQKENI. Trimming took 2 bases from V and 1 from J, leaving 14 bases between them. The CDR3 is made up of 16 amino acids. The CDR3 nucleotides read TGTGCCAGCTCACCAATTTTACTTTCGGATAACTATGGCTACACCTTC. Its protein product is CASSPILLSDNYGYTF. The variable domain in full, with the rest retrieved from reference TRBV18 and TRBJ1-2, is NAGVMQNPRHLVRRRGQEARLRCSPMKGHSHVYWYRQLPEEGLKFMVYLQKENIIDESGMPKERFSAEFPKEGPSILRIQQVVRGDSAAYFCASSPILLSDNYGYTFGSGTRLTVV.

V usage is TRBV28 and J usage is TRBJ1-3; 7 positions match TRBD1. The CDR3 extends over 13 amino acids. The J segment lost 3 bases and the V segment lost 4 bases, leaving 0 bases of the junction unmatched. From germline, CDR1 is MDHEN and CDR2 SYDVKM. The CDR3 protein is CASSWDSGNTIYF. CDR3 in DNA: TGTGCCAGCAGTTGGGACAGTGGAAACACCATATATTTT. Full variable domain (remainder filled in from reference TRBV28 and TRBJ1-3): DVKVTQSSRYLVKRTGEKVFLECVQDMDHENMFWYRQDPGLGLRLIYFSYDVKMKEKGDIPEGYSVSREKKERFSLILESASTNQTSMYLCASSWDSGNTIYFGEGSWLTVV.

As for this clone: A far larger clone is only one base removed, so a read error is likely. Other DNA sequences in this specimen translate into the identical CDR3. CDR3 loop: CASRNGMNTEAFF. For the CDR3, the DNA is TGTGCCAGCAGGAACGGAATGAACACTGAAGCCTTCTTT. This rearrangement joins TRBV6-6 to TRBJ1-1, with D uncertain. The V gene's germline CDR1 is MNHNY and CDR2 SVGAGI (reference sequence). The CDR3 runs to 13 residues.

J is TRBJ2-7 and V is TRBV5-1; perhaps TRBD2 as D (5 bases). The V end lost 0 bases, the J end lost 5 bases, and 6 bases lay between the germline ends. Germline V gene lookup returns CDR1 SGHRS and CDR2 YFSETQ. The CDR3 extends over 12 amino acids. CDR3 in amino acids: CASSLAGNEQYF. CDR3 DNA: TGCGCCAGCAGCTTGGCGGGAAACGAGCAGTACTTC.

The CDR3 DNA sequence: TGTGCCAGTACCCTGAATGAAAAACTGTTTTTT. Translation gives CASTLNEKLFF. V usage is TRBV19 and J usage is TRBJ1-4, with D uncertain. V lost 7 bases to trimming and J lost 5 bases, with 5 bases between them. The CDR3 is 11 residues long. CDR1 LNHDA and CDR2 SQIVND come from the germline V gene (reference sequence).

This chain connects TRBV5-4 to TRBJ2-3; no reliable D call. The ends were cut back, 1 base at V and 2 bases at J, with 5 bases in the middle. Germline CDR1 and CDR2: SGHNT and YYREEE (reference sequence). CDR3 length: 13 residues. The CDR3 coding sequence is TGTGCCAGCAGCTTGTCGGACACAGATACGCAGTATTTT. It translates to CASSLSDTDTQYF.

The V call is TRBV10-3, the J call TRBJ1-5; D may be TRBD1 (5 bases). Germline V gives CDR1 ENHRY, CDR2 SYGVKD. Trimming took 3 bases from V and 0 from J, leaving 21 bases between them. CDR3 size: 19 residues. The CDR3 here is CAISEVSGADLNSNQPQHF. CDR3 sequence (DNA): TGTGCCATCAGTGAAGTTTCCGGGGCAGATCTAAATAGCAATCAGCCCCAGCATTTT.

This rearrangement joins TRBV11-2 to TRBJ2-5; D perhaps matches TRBD2 (7 bases). The V gene's germline CDR1 is SGHAT and CDR2 FQNNGV. This CDR3 has 17 residues. V shed 2 bases and J shed 4 bases, with 20 bases lying between them. For the CDR3, the DNA is TGTGCCAGCAGCTTAAAAGTGGGGGGGCTTTTGGGAGAGACCCAGTACTTC. This encodes CASSLKVGGLLGETQYF.

This CDR3 reads CASTETGRNEQFF. The CDR3 coding sequence is TGTGCCAGCACCGAGACTGGGAGAAATGAGCAGTTCTTC. V and J are TRBV25-1 and TRBJ2-1; weak D call: TRBD2 (5 bases). Germline values: CDR1 MGHDK, CDR2 SYGVNS. The CDR3 loop spans 13 amino acids. Trimming stripped 7 bases from V and 7 bases from J, with 14 bases between.

The rearrangement links TRBV6-5 to TRBJ2-1, with 7 bases matching TRBD2. The CDR3 length is 15 residues. The junction had 5 bases not matched to a gene; V was cut back by 6 bases and J by 0 bases. CDR1 MNHEY and CDR2 SVGAGI come from the germline V gene. The CDR3 is CASSLASGSYNEQFF. CDR3 bases: TGTGCCAGCAGCTTGGCTAGCGGCTCCTACAATGAGCAGTTCTTC.

The V call is TRBV5-6, the J call TRBJ1-1, with unresolved D. V was shortened by 4 bases and J by 0 bases, with 16 bases between the two germline ends. Germline CDR1 SGHDT, CDR2 YYEEEE. The CDR3 sequence is 16 residues long. CDR3 coding DNA: TGTGCCAGCAGCCCGTTGGGGTCCCAAATGAACACTGAAGCTTTCTTT. This encodes CASSPLGSQMNTEAFF. Full variable domain (outside the CDR3, taken from reference TRBV5-6 and TRBJ1-1): DAGVTQSPTHLIKTRGQQVTLRCSPKSGHDTVSWYQQALGQGPQFIFQYYEEEERQRGNFPDRFSGHQFPNYSSELNVNALLLGDSALYLCASSPLGSQMNTEAFFGQGTRLTVV.

This clone was found many times. Other DNA sequences in this sample translate to the same CDR3. The rearrangement links TRBV9 to TRBJ2-1; 7 bases line up with TRBD2. V was pared by 1 base and J by 5 bases, with 3 bases of the junction left unmatched. The CDR3 extends over 14 amino acids. CDR1 and CDR2 (germline): SGDLS, YYNGEE. CDR3 amino acids: CASSVSGVNNEQFF. DNA for the CDR3: TGTGCCAGCAGCGTAAGCGGGGTAAACAATGAGCAGTTCTTC.

This chain joins TRBV28 and TRBJ1-1, with D possibly matching TRBD1 (6 bases). This CDR3 is built from 12 residues. CDR1 is MDHEN and CDR2 is SYDVKM in the germline V gene. CDR3 coding DNA: TGTGGTACAAGGGGGGTCCGTTCTGAAGCTTTCTTT. Protein sequence: CGTRGVRSEAFF.

This sequence joins TRBV7-2 and TRBJ2-2; 11 bases match TRBD2. Germline CDR1 and CDR2: SGHTA and FQGNSA. V was pared by 6 bases and J by 4 bases, with 7 bases of the junction left unmatched. The CDR3 has 16 residues. This CDR3 reads CASRASSGGVTGELFF. The CDR3 DNA reads TGTGCCAGCAGGGCCAGTAGCGGGGGGGTCACCGGGGAGCTGTTTTTT.

The V call is TRBV10-2, the J call TRBJ2-2, with 8 bases matching TRBD1. Germline CDR1 is WSHSY and CDR2 is SAAADI. The CDR3 is 14 amino acids. V shed 5 bases, J shed 5 bases, and the junction held 4 bases outside the gene matches. CDR3 loop: CASSIRGHTGELFF. CDR3 DNA sequence: TGCGCCAGCAGTATCAGGGGGCATACCGGGGAGCTGTTTTTT.

This clone has only a few counts. This sequence joins TRBV29-1 and TRBJ2-1, with 12 bases that match TRBD1. J was trimmed by 10 bases and V by 1 base; bases with no gene match: 5. There are 14 residues in the CDR3. CDR1 is SQVTM, CDR2 ANQGSEA, per germline. In DNA, the CDR3 is TGCAGCGTTGAAGGGGACAGGGGGCTCGGGGAGCAGTTCTTC. It specifies CSVEGDRGLGEQFF.

The chain uses TRBV27 and TRBJ2-1; TRBD2 aligns across 10 bases. Trimming cost V 4 bases and J 7 bases; bases outside gene matches: 7. The germline V gene encodes CDR1 MNHEY and CDR2 SMNVEV (reference sequence). CDR3 length: 15 amino acids. The CDR3 coding sequence is TGTGCCAGCAGTTCCCCCGGACTAGCGGTTAATGAGCAGTTCTTC. Residues: CASSSPGLAVNEQFF.

This chain links TRBV5-6 with TRBJ1-3; maybe TRBD1 (5 bases). Looked up from germline, CDR1 is SGHDT and CDR2 is YYEEEE. The CDR3 is 17 amino acids. Trimming shortened V by 0 bases and J by 0 bases, and 13 bases separated the two germline ends. CDR3 loop: CASSLVGGTSSGNTIYF. The CDR3 coding sequence is TGTGCCAGCAGCTTGGTCGGGGGTACCTCCTCTGGAAACACCATATATTTT. Looking up the rest from reference TRBV5-6 and TRBJ1-3 gives the full variable domain: DAGVTQSPTHLIKTRGQQVTLRCSPKSGHDTVSWYQQALGQGPQFIFQYYEEEERQRGNFPDRFSGHQFPNYSSELNVNALLLGDSALYLCASSLVGGTSSGNTIYFGEGSWLTVV.

This chain links TRBV6-4 with TRBJ2-6; D is uncertain. CDR1 MRHNA and CDR2 SNTAGT come from the germline V gene. This CDR3 region has 18 residues. V lost 2 bases and J 4 bases, leaving 18 bases between the germline ends. The chain's CDR3 is CASSDTGSRVSGANVLTF. CDR3 coding DNA: TGTGCCAGCAGTGACACTGGGTCTCGGGTCTCCGGGGCCAACGTCCTGACTTTC.

The chain has TRBV2 and TRBJ1-6, with unresolved D. This CDR3 region has 14 residues. Germline assignment: CDR1 SNHLY and CDR2 FYNNEI. Trimming cost V 8 bases and J 0 bases, with 8 bases left between them. CDR3 in amino acids: CASGSLSYNSPLHF. CDR3 nucleotide sequence: TGTGCCAGCGGCAGCCTCTCCTATAATTCACCCCTCCACTTT.

V usage is TRBV5-5 and J usage is TRBJ2-7; 14 bases are shared with TRBD2. The CDR3 covers 14 residues. Germline CDR1 SGHKS, CDR2 YYEKEE (reference sequence). Trimming removed 4 bases from V and 5 bases from J; junction bases left unmatched: 2. The CDR3 nucleotides read TGTGCCAGCAGCCGACTAGCGGGAGGGAACGAGCAGTACTTC. It specifies CASSRLAGGNEQYF.

Of note for this clone: A junction boundary mismatches the germline segment, possibly from a read error. V and J are TRBV4-1 and TRBJ2-2, with TRBD2 identical over 9 bases. The V gene's germline CDR1 is MGHRA and CDR2 YSYEKL. The CDR3 runs 15 residues. CDR3 residues: CASRQAGGRTGELFF. CDR3 nucleotide sequence: TGCGCCAGCAGACAAGCGGGAGGACGAACCGGGGAGCTGTTTTTT.

The rearrangement joins TRBV5-1 to TRBJ2-2, with no clear D. The V gene's germline CDR1 is SGHRS and CDR2 YFSETQ. The CDR3 extends over 13 amino acids. With 7 bases removed from V and 6 bases from J, the gap between germline ends came to 13 bases. The CDR3: CASAPDGSGELFF. The CDR3 DNA reads as TGCGCCAGCGCTCCTGATGGCTCCGGGGAGCTGTTTTTT.

This clone has only a few counts. The chain recombines TRBV5-4 with TRBJ1-1, with D unresolved. This CDR3 comprises 14 residues. Germline CDR1 is SGHNT and CDR2 is YYREEE (reference sequence). Trimming removed 4 bases at V and 2 bases at J, with 12 bases between. In DNA, the CDR3 is TGTGCCAGCAGCAGCCGAACGGTCAACACTGAAGCTTTCTTT. This translates into CASSSRTVNTEAFF. Full variable domain (remainder filled in from reference TRBV5-4 and TRBJ1-1): ETGVTQSPTHLIKTRGQQVTLRCSSQSGHNTVSWYQQALGQGPQFIFQYYREEENGRGNFPPRFSGLQFPNYSSELNVNALELDDSALYLCASSSRTVNTEAFFGQGTRLTVV.

V usage is TRBV10-3 and J usage is TRBJ2-7; weak D call: TRBD2 (6 bases). Germline V CDR1 and CDR2: ENHRY, SYGVKD. The V and J ends lost 2 bases and 2 bases respectively, with 13 bases between them. The CDR3 is 15 amino acids. The CDR3 nucleotides read TGTGCCATCAGTGAGCCGAGGGGAGGAGCCTACGAGCAGTACTTC. Protein sequence: CAISEPRGGAYEQYF.

The gene calls are TRBV2 and TRBJ1-2; TRBD1 matches at 7 bases. Trimming took 8 bases from V and 6 from J; bases not matched to a gene: 15. CDR1 SNHLY and CDR2 FYNNEI come from the germline V gene. CDR3 size: 15 residues. The DNA for the CDR3 is TGTGCCAGCCCCGGGCGGGACAGACGTTCGCATGGCTACACCTTC. This encodes CASPGRDRRSHGYTF.

Worth noting for this clone: An end of the junction does not agree with germline; a read error may underlie this. The chain carries TRBV14 and TRBJ2-7; unclear D gene. This CDR3 region has 13 residues. The germline V gene encodes CDR1 SGHDN and CDR2 FVKESK. CDR3 DNA sequence: TGTGCCAGCAGCCAAGATCCCAACTACCAGCAGTACTTC. This sequence encodes CASSQDPNYQQYF.